This record concerns one T cell receptor (beta chain) sequence. The antigen it binds to is not known. Qualities for individual bases were not recorded, and no much larger clone is one base off. The same CDR3 also results from other DNA sequences found in this sample. CD8 naive samples were CD45RO-negative cells positively selected for CCR7, giving a CD45RA+CCR7+ population that excluded TemRA cells. The donors were healthy, HIV-negative adults who had no recently reported acute infections or vaccinations. Only Caucasian adults living in Nashville, Tennessee, USA were represented among the donors. Blood was collected by leukapheresis, and PBMCs were isolated by Ficoll-Histopaque density gradient centrifugation and then cryopreserved in liquid nitrogen vapor phase. Purity and quantity of every magnetically sorted T cell population were checked by analytical flow cytometry. From each sorted fraction, genomic DNA was isolated and quantified by UV absorbance on a Nanodrop 2000c.

This sample is part of a study of shared clonotypes between healthy human individuals (dated by TCRdb to about 2020). Broadly, across the study: Three men and a couple of women, aged 18 to 49 years, made up the cohort. Each donor's leukapheresis produced roughly between about 0.85 and 10 billion PBMCs. For each donor, CD4 naive and CD4 memory were each given three plates, CD8 naive was given two plates, and CD8 memory was given one plate. To estimate repertoire size and how much clonotype sharing occurs between individuals, the study deeply sequenced the blood TCR repertoires of several healthy adults. To increase sequencing depth and limit assay-specific biases, different laboratories used diverse techniques to prepare libraries and sequence TCR repertoires. The paper as a whole reports these results and caveats: Compared with non-shared clonotypes, the clonotypes found in all four sorted-subset donors had higher generation probabilities. About 5% of naive CD4, around 3.5% of naive CD8, around 2.3% of memory CD4, and less than 0.45% of memory CD8 clonotypes were shared across several donors. Based on pairwise subsampling, the degree of clonotype sharing among donors was expected to be affected by sequencing depth. Larger estimated clonotype richness was generally found for naive subsets than for memory subsets. Because the study included only a small number of donors, the genetic and exposure-history diversity represented was limited. Rarefaction of sorted-subset datasets indicated incomplete sequencing despite the large sequencing depth. Sampling was limited to blood, and TCR repertoires in tissue likely differ from TCR repertoires in blood.

TCR CDR3 regions were amplified from genomic DNA by multiplex PCR using the deep immunoSEQ assay. For each cell subset, the extracted genomic DNA was distributed evenly across all wells of several immunoSEQ 96-well plates, and each plate served as one replicate. For sorted subsets, about 210 ng of genomic DNA, equivalent to around 30,000 T cell genomes, went into each replicate PCR. Purified libraries were measured with a Qubit 3.0 fluorometer, size-checked on a Bioanalyzer 2100, and measured again with the KAPA Library Quantification kit. Every immunoSEQ 96-well plate was sequenced on a dedicated single-read 150-cycle Illumina NextSeq 550 flow cell. Per the source publication's procedure: The immunoSEQ output contained only junctional sequences without quality scores, so filtering could not match that applied to full-length reads. Sequences were annotated with PyIR, a Python wrapper for IgBLAST v1.9, and V/J genes and CDR3 were assigned using IMGT germline references. Reads were removed for weak V/J assignments (E-value above 1e-6), missing CDR3, stop codons, out-of-frame junctions, or ambiguous translated residues. A V3J clonotype was defined by an identical inferred V gene, J gene, and CDR3 amino acid sequence. Percentage overlap between repertoires was computed as shared unique clonotypes divided by the size of the smaller repertoire. Richness of each repertoire was evaluated using RTK rarefaction, the Chao1 estimator, and Recon v2.1 estimates of unobserved clonotypes. Generation probabilities for all TCRbeta clonotypes obtained by the gDNA method from several donors were computed using OLGA. TCRdb took this table from immuneACCESS and kept in-frame rearrangements with V and J called. Such tables lack part of the clones; where checked against another copy, unresolved V genes explain under half of the gap, and the rest is unexplained. V, J and clone size were drawn from that table, and D and trimming were deduced from the DNA. Present in this sample are around 2.1 million clones, about 93% of which were seen just once. The top ten clones comprise over 1.5% of the sample.

Trimmed from V: 4 bases; trimmed from J: 4 bases; junction bases lacking a gene match: 6. The CDR3 numbers 14 residues from cysteine through phenylalanine. Only the CDR3 DNA is retained, 42 bases long and in frame from the first base. CDR1 and CDR2 (SGHNT, YYREEE) derive from the germline V gene (reference sequence). The rearrangement combines TRBV5-4 with TRBJ2-7, with 9 junctional bases fitting TRBD1. Sequencing was performed on naive CD8+ T cells from PBMCs. The intended sense of this specimen's cell subset or site label: CD45RA+CCR7+. This clonotype was obtained from a man younger than 35 in good health. Some clones in this sample may be carry-over from other donors' samples. The CDR3: CASSPRDRVYEQYF. The DNA reads as follows: TGTGCCAGCAGCCCCCGGGACAGGGTGTACGAGCAGTACTTC.